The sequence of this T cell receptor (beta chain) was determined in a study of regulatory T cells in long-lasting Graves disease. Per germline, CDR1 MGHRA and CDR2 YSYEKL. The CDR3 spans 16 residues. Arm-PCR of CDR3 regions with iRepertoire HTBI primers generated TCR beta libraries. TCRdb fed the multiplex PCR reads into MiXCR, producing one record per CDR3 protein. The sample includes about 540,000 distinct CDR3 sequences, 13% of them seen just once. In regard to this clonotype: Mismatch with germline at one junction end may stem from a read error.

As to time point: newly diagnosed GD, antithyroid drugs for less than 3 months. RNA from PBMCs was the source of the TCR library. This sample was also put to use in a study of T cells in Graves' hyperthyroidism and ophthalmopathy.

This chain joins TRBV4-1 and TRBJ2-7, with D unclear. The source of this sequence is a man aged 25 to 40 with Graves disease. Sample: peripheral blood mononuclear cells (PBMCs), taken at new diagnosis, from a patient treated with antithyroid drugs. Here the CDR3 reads CASSQVAVPLSDEQYF. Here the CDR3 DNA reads TGCGCCAGTAGCCAAGTGGCAGTGCCCCTCTCGGACGAGCAGTACTTC.